The 16 T cell receptor beta chains presented below share a single source sample, sequenced in a study of radiotherapy plus CTLA-4 blockade in lung cancer. The method was immunoSEQ multiplex PCR; TCRdb's version includes in-frame clones alone and lacks a portion of them. The data hold about 39,000 clones, with nearly 80% observed a single time. This material consisted of peripheral blood, taken from a patient treated with radiotherapy plus ipilimumab. These receptors were obtained from a human donor with non-small cell lung cancer that progressed on radiotherapy plus ipilimumab.

The J gene is TRBJ2-3, the V gene TRBV5-1; 11 bases align to TRBD2. CDR3 length: 15 residues. Germline trimming cut 4 bases from V and 5 bases from J; bases unmatched to any gene: 6. The germline CDR1 and CDR2 sequences are SGHRS and YFSETQ. The CDR3 bases are TGCGCCAGCAGCGGCGGGACTAGCGGCATAGATACGCAGTATTTT. Translated: CASSGGTSGIDTQYF.

Only a few counts were recorded for this clone. The chain couples TRBV5-1 to TRBJ2-7, with TRBD1 matching over 9 bases. CDR3 length equals 14 residues. The germline gives CDR1 SGHRS, CDR2 YFSETQ. V lost 3 bases to trimming and J lost 3 bases; unmatched junction nucleotides: 4. The CDR3 DNA is TGCGCCAGCAGCTCGGGGACAGGGCTCTACGAGCAGTACTTC. Its protein is CASSSGTGLYEQYF.

The genes are TRBV9 and TRBJ1-2; D possibly corresponds to TRBD1 (6 bases). Germline V gives CDR1 SGDLS, CDR2 YYNGEE. There are 18 residues in the CDR3. The germline V and J ends were trimmed by 0 bases and 7 bases, with 25 bases remaining between them. This CDR3 reads CASSVGGDRPLRRGGYTF. The CDR3, as DNA: TGTGCCAGCAGCGTAGGAGGAGACAGGCCACTCAGAAGAGGTGGCTACACCTTC.

This sequence joins TRBV4-1 and TRBJ2-5; 14 bases are shared with TRBD2. The V gene end was trimmed by 3 bases and the J gene end by 5 bases; junction bases not matched to a gene: 8. This CDR3 has 17 residues. Germline V gives CDR1 MGHRA, CDR2 YSYEKL. The DNA for the CDR3 is TGCGCCAGCAGCCACCCGGGGACTAGCGGGGGAGCGGAGACCCAGTACTTC. Residues: CASSHPGTSGGAETQYF.

V usage is TRBV27 and J usage is TRBJ2-1; 8 nucleotides agree with TRBD1. This CDR3 has 15 amino acids. V dropped 4 bases and J dropped 4; count of bases not matched to a gene: 6. In germline, CDR1 is MNHEY, CDR2 SMNVEV (reference sequence). The CDR3 DNA follows: TGTGCCAGCAGTTGGGGGACAGGAAGTTACAATGAGCAGTTCTTC. This codes for CASSWGTGSYNEQFF.

V and J are TRBV12-5 and TRBJ1-2; D gene ambiguous. CDR3 length equals 13 residues. Germline V gene lookup returns CDR1 LGHNT and CDR2 FRNRAP. Deletions cut 5 bases from V and 4 bases from J, with 11 bases between. CDR3 protein: CASGPLKSYGYTF. As DNA, the CDR3 is TGTGCTAGTGGTCCCTTGAAGAGCTATGGCTACACCTTC.

V usage is TRBV7-8 and J usage is TRBJ2-7, with D maybe TRBD2 (6 bases). From germline, CDR1 is SGHVS and CDR2 FQNEAQ. V gave up 5 bases and J gave up 3 bases, with 8 bases separating them. The CDR3 is made up of 12 amino acids. CDR3: CASSTSFYEQYF. DNA of the CDR3: TGTGCCAGCAGCACTAGCTTCTACGAGCAGTACTTC.

The chain combines TRBV29-1 with TRBJ2-4; 8 nucleotides match TRBD1. Per the germline V gene, CDR1 is SQVTM and CDR2 is ANQGSEA. The CDR3 consists of 12 residues. Trimming took 7 bases from V and 8 from J; bases not matched to a gene: 7. Written as DNA, the CDR3 is TGCAGCGCGCAGGGGGCTTGGGACATTCAGTACTTC. It specifies CSAQGAWDIQYF.

J is TRBJ1-6 and V is TRBV13; 11 bases fit TRBD1. Germline CDR1 PRHDT, CDR2 FYEKMQ (reference sequence). V shed 0 bases and J 7 bases; nucleotides not matched to a gene: 2. The CDR3 is 16 amino acids. The CDR3 protein is CASSLGGQGGNSPLHF. CDR3 DNA: TGTGCCAGCAGCTTAGGGGGACAGGGGGGAAATTCACCCCTCCACTTT.

V usage is TRBV6-6 and J usage is TRBJ1-1, with 8 bases identical to TRBD1. The CDR3 has 14 amino acids. Germline CDR1 is MNHNY and CDR2 is SVGAGI (reference sequence). V lost 7 bases, J lost 1 base, and 5 bases stayed unmatched. The CDR3 coding sequence is TGTGCCAGCACCGAAGGACAGGGGAACACTGAAGCTTTCTTT. Translation gives CASTEGQGNTEAFF.

The gene calls are TRBV6-6 and TRBJ1-1; D unresolved. The germline V and J ends were trimmed by 2 bases and 2 bases, with 12 bases remaining between them. The germline V gene encodes CDR1 MNHNY and CDR2 SVGAGI (reference sequence). The CDR3 contains 15 residues. The CDR3 DNA reads TGTGCCAGCAGTTACCCTTCAACAGTCAACACTGAAGCTTTCTTT. This codes for CASSYPSTVNTEAFF.

V gene TRBV7-3 combines with J gene TRBJ1-3; 8 positions match TRBD2. The tail of the sequence fits TRBJ2-2 better, so the J call may be wrong. This CDR3 is 15 amino acids long. In germline, CDR1 is SGHTA, CDR2 FQGTGA. The CDR3 sequence: CASSPGLVNTGELFF. Written as DNA, the CDR3 is TGTGCCAGCAGCCCGGGACTAGTAAACACCGGGGAGCTGTTTTTT.

The chain employs TRBV7-9 and TRBJ2-7, with 11 bases identical to TRBD2. Trimming cost V 1 base and J 6 bases; bases outside gene matches: 8. Looked up from germline, CDR1 is SEHNR and CDR2 is FQNEAQ (reference sequence). The CDR3 contains 16 residues. CDR3 sequence: CASSLVLAGGVGEQYF. DNA of the CDR3: TGTGCCAGCAGCTTAGTCCTAGCGGGGGGAGTTGGCGAGCAGTACTTC.

The chain uses TRBV18 and TRBJ1-1; D gene ambiguous. CDR3 size: 14 residues. CDR1 KGHSH and CDR2 LQKENI come from the germline V gene. The ends were cut back, 2 bases at V and 4 bases at J, with 11 bases in the middle. The CDR3 DNA is TGTGCCAGCTCACCAACCGCTCGGGGCACTGAAGCTTTCTTT. It translates to CASSPTARGTEAFF. The entire variable domain, with the rest obtained from reference TRBV18 and TRBJ1-1, is as follows: NAGVMQNPRHLVRRRGQEARLRCSPMKGHSHVYWYRQLPEEGLKFMVYLQKENIIDESGMPKERFSAEFPKEGPSILRIQQVVRGDSAAYFCASSPTARGTEAFFGQGTRLTVV.

Only a few counts were recorded for this clone. The J gene is TRBJ1-6, the V gene TRBV9; D unclear. The CDR3 has 14 residues. The germline gives CDR1 SGDLS, CDR2 YYNGEE. The germline V and J ends were trimmed by 0 bases and 3 bases, with 4 bases remaining between them. The CDR3 DNA follows: TGTGCCAGCAGCGTAGCAGACTATAATTCACCCCTCCACTTT. Its protein is CASSVADYNSPLHF.

The chain joins TRBV14 to TRBJ1-3, with D possibly being TRBD1 (5 bases). Trimming removed 4 bases from V and 7 bases from J, with 17 bases in between. Germline-derived CDR1 and CDR2 are SGHDN and FVKESK. This CDR3 has 15 residues. CDR3 region: CASSPRGGGWNTIYF. CDR3 in DNA: TGTGCCAGCAGCCCCCGCGGCGGGGGATGGAACACCATATATTTT.